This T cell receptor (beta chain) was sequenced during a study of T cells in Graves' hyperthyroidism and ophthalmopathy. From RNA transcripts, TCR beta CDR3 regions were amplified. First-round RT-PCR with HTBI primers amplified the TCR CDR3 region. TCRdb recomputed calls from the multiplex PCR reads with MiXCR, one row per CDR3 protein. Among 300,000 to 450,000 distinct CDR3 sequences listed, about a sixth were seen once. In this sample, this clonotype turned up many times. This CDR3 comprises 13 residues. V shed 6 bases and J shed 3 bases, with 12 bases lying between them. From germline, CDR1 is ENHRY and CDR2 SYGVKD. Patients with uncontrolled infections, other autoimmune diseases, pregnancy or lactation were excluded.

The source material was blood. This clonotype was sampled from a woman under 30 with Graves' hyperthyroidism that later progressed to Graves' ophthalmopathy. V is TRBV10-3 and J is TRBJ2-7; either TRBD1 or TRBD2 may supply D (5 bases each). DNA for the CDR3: TGTGCCATCAGCGACGGGACCTTCTACGAGCAGTACTTC. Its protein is CAISDGTFYEQYF.